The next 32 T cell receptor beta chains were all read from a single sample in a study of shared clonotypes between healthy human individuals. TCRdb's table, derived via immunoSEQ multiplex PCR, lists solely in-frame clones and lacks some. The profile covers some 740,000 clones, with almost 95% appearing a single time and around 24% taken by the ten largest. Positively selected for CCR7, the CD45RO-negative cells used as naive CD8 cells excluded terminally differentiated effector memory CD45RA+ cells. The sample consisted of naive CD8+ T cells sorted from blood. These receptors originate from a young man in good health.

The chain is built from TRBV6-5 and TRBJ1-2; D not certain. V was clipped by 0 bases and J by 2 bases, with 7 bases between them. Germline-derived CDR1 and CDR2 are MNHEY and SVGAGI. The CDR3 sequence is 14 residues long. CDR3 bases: TGTGCCAGCAGTTACTCGATAGGGAACTATGGCTACACCTTC. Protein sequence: CASSYSIGNYGYTF.

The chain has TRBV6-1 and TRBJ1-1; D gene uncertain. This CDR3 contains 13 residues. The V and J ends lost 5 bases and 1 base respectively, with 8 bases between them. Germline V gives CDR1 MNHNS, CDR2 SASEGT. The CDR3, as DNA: TGTGCCAGCAGTTCTTACCCGAACACTGAAGCTTTCTTT. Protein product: CASSSYPNTEAFF.

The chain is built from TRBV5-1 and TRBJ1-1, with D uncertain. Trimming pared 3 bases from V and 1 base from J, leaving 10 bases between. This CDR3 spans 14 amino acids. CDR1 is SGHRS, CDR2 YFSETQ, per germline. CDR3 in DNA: TGCGCCAGCAGCTCTTTAGGAGGGAACACTGAAGCTTTCTTT. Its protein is CASSSLGGNTEAFF.

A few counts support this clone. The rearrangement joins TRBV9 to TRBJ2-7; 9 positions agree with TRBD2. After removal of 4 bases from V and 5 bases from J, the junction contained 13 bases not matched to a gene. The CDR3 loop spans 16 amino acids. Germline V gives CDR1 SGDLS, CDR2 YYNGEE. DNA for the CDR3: TGTGCCAGCAGCCGAGGGGGGCGGGAGGGCCCCCACGAGCAGTACTTC. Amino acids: CASSRGGREGPHEQYF.

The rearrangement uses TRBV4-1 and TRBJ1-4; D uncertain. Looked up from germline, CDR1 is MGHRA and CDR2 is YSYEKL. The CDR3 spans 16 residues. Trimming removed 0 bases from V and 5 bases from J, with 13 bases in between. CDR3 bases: TGCGCCAGCAGCCAAGAAGGATGGGCCCAGAATGAAAAACTGTTTTTT. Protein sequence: CASSQEGWAQNEKLFF.

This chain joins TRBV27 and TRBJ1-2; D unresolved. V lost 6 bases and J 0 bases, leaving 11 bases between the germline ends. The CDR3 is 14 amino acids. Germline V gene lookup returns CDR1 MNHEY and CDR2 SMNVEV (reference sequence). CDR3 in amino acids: CASRTGVANYGYTF. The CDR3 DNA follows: TGTGCCAGCAGGACCGGAGTAGCTAACTATGGCTACACCTTC.

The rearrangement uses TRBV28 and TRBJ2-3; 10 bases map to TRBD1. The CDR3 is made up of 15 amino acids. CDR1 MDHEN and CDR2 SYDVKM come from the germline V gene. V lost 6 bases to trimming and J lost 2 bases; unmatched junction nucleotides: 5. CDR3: CASRGQGPYTDTQYF. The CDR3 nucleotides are TGTGCCAGCAGGGGACAGGGGCCCTACACAGATACGCAGTATTTT. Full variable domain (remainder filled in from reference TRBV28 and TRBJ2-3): DVKVTQSSRYLVKRTGEKVFLECVQDMDHENMFWYRQDPGLGLRLIYFSYDVKMKEKGDIPEGYSVSREKKERFSLILESASTNQTSMYLCASRGQGPYTDTQYFGPGTRLTVL.

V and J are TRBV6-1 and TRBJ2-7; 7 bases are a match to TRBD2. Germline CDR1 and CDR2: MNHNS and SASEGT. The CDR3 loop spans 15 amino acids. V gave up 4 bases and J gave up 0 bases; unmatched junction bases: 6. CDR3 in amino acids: CASSGRDYPSYEQYF. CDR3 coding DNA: TGTGCCAGCAGTGGCCGGGACTATCCCTCCTACGAGCAGTACTTC.

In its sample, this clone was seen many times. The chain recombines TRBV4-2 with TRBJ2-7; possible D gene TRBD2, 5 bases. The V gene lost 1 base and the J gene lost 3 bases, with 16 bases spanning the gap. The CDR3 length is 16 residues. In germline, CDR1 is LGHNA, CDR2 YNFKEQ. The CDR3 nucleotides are TGTGCCAGCAGCCAAGGGTCGAAGGACTCAGGCTACGAGCAGTACTTC. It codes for CASSQGSKDSGYEQYF.

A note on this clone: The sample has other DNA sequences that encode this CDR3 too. The CDR3 reads CASSEHRGTDTQYF. The CDR3 nucleotides are TGCGCCAGCAGTGAGCATAGGGGGACAGATACGCAGTATTTT. The rearrangement joins TRBV10-1 to TRBJ2-3, with D maybe TRBD1 (6 bases). The CDR3 runs 14 residues. The germline gives CDR1 WNHNN, CDR2 SYGVQD (reference sequence). Trimming removed 2 bases at V and 3 bases at J, with 9 bases between.

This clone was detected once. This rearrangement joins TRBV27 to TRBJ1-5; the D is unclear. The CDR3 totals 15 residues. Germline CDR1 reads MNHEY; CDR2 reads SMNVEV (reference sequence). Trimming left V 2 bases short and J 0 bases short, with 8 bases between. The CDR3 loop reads CASSLRHPSNQPQHF. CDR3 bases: TGTGCCAGCAGTTTACGGCACCCTAGCAATCAGCCCCAGCATTTT.

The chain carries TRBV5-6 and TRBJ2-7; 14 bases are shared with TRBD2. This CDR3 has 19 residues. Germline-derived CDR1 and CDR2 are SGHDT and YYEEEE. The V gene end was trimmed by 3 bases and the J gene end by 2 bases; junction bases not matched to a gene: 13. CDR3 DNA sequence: TGTGCCAGCAGCTCCACCCCCGGGACTAGCGGGAGCAACGCCTACGAGCAGTACTTC. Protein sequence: CASSSTPGTSGSNAYEQYF.

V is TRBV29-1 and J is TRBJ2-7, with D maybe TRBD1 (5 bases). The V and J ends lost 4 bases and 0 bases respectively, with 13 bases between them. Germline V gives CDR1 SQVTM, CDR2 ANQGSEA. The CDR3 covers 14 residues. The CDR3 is CSVVGQESSYEQYF. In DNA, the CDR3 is TGCAGCGTTGTGGGGCAGGAAAGCTCCTACGAGCAGTACTTC.

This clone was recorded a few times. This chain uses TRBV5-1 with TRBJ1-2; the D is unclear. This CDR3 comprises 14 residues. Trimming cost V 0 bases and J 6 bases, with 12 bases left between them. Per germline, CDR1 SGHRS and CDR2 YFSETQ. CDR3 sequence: CASSLGTSVHGYTF. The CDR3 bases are TGCGCCAGCAGCTTGGGGACCTCTGTTCATGGCTACACCTTC.

In nucleotides, the CDR3 is TGTGCCAGCAGCTCAGGACAGGTGAACACTGAAGCTTTCTTT. This codes for CASSSGQVNTEAFF. V is TRBV11-2 and J is TRBJ1-1; 7 nucleotides line up with TRBD1. With V trimmed by 4 bases and J by 0 bases, 2 bases remained unmatched. This CDR3 comprises 14 residues. Germline values: CDR1 SGHAT, CDR2 FQNNGV.

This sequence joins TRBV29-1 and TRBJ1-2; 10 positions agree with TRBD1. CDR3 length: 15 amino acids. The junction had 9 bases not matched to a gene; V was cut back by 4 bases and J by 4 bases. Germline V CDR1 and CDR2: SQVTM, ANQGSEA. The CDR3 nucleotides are TGCAGCGTTGGTGCGCGGGACAGGGGAATCTATGGCTACACCTTC. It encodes CSVGARDRGIYGYTF.

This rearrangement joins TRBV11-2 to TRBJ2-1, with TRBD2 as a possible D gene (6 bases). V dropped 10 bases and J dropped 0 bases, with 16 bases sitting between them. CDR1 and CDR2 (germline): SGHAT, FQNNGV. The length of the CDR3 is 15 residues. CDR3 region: CATSVRAGSYNEQFF. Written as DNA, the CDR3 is TGTGCCACCTCAGTTCGAGCGGGCTCCTACAATGAGCAGTTCTTC. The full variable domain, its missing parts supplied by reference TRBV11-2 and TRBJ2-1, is EAGVAQSPRYKIIEKRQSVAFWCNPISGHATLYWYQQILGQGPKLLIQFQNNGVVDDSQLPKDRFSAERLKGVDSTLKIQPAKLEDSAVYLCATSVRAGSYNEQFFGPGTRLTVL.

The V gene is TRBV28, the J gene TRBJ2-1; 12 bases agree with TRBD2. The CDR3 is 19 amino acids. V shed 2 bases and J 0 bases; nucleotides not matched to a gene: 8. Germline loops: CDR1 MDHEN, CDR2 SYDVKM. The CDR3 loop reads CASSLTLAGGGDSYNEQFF. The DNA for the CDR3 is TGTGCCAGCAGTTTAACACTAGCGGGAGGAGGGGACTCCTACAATGAGCAGTTCTTC.

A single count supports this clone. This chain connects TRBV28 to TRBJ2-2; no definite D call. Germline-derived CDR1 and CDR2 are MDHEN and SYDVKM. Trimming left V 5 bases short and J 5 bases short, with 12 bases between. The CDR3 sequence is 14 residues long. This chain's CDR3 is CASSPIVGTGELFF. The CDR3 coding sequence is TGTGCCAGCAGTCCCATAGTAGGGACCGGGGAGCTGTTTTTT.

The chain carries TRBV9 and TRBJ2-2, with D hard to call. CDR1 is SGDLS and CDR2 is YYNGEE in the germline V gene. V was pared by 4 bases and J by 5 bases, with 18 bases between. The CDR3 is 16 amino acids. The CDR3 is CASSSSGLVRTGELFF. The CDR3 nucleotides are TGTGCCAGCAGCTCCTCTGGGCTAGTGAGGACCGGGGAGCTGTTTTTT.

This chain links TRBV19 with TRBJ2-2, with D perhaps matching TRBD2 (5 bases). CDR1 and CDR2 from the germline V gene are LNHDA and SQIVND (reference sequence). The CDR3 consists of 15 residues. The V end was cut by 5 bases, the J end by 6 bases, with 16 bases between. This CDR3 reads CASSPYGLGPGELFF. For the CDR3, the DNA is TGTGCCAGTAGTCCCTACGGACTGGGCCCCGGGGAGCTGTTTTTT.

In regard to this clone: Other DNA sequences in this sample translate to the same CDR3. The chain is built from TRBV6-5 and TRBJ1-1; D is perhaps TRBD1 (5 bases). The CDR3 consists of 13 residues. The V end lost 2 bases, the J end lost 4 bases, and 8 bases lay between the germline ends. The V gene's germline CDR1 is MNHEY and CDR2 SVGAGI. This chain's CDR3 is CASSYTGGTEAFF. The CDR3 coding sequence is TGTGCCAGCAGTTACACCGGGGGCACTGAAGCTTTCTTT.

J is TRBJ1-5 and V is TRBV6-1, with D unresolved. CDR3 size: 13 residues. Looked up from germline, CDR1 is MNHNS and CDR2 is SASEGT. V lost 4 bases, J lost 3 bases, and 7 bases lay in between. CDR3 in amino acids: CASSGIHNQPQHF. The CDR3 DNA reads TGTGCCAGCAGTGGGATTCACAATCAGCCCCAGCATTTT.

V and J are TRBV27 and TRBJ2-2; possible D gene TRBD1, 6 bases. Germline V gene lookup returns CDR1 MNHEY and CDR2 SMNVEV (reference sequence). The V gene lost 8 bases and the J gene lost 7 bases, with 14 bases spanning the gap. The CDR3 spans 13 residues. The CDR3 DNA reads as TGTGCCAGCGCACCTTTAGGGGGCGGGGAGCTGTTTTTT. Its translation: CASAPLGGGELFF.

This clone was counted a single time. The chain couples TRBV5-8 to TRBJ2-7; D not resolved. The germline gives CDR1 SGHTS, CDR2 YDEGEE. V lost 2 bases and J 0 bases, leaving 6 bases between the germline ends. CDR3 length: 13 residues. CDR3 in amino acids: CASSLDNSYEQYF. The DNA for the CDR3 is TGTGCCAGCAGCTTAGACAACTCCTACGAGCAGTACTTC.

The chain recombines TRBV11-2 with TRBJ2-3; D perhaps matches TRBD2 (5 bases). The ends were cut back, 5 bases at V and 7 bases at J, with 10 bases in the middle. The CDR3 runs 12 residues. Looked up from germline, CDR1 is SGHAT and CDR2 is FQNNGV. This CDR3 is CASSLSEHTQYF. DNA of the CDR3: TGTGCCAGCAGCCTTAGCGAGCATACGCAGTATTTT.

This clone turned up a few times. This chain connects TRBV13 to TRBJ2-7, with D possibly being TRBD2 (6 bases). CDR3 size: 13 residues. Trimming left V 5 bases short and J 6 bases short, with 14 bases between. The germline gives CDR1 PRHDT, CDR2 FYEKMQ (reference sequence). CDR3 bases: TGTGCCAGCAGCGGACTACTCCTCACCGAGCAGTACTTC. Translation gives CASSGLLLTEQYF.

In nucleotides, the CDR3 is TGTGCCCTTCAGGAAACTGCTACCTACGAGCAGTACTTC. This encodes CALQETATYEQYF. The rearrangement joins TRBV6-1 to TRBJ2-7; no definite D call. V lost 11 bases and J 2 bases, leaving 16 bases between the germline ends. CDR1 and CDR2 (germline): MNHNS, SASEGT. The CDR3 spans 13 residues.

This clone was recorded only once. CDR3 DNA sequence: TGTGCCAGCAGCCTGGCTTTGGGGGCGAGGGAGCAGTACTTC. This translates into CASSLALGAREQYF. The gene calls are TRBV7-9 and TRBJ2-7; TRBD1 is a possible D gene (6 bases). This CDR3 region has 14 residues. The germline V and J ends were trimmed by 5 bases and 7 bases, with 18 bases remaining between them. Germline V gene data show CDR1 as SEHNR and CDR2 as FQNEAQ (reference sequence).

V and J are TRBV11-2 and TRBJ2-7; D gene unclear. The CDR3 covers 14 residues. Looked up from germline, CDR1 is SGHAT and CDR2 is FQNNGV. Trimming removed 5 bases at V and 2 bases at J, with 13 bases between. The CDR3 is CASSLRLSPYEQYF. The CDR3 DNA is TGTGCCAGCAGCCTTCGACTTTCCCCCTACGAGCAGTACTTC. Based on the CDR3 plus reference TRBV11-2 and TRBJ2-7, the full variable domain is EAGVAQSPRYKIIEKRQSVAFWCNPISGHATLYWYQQILGQGPKLLIQFQNNGVVDDSQLPKDRFSAERLKGVDSTLKIQPAKLEDSAVYLCASSLRLSPYEQYFGPGTRLTVT.

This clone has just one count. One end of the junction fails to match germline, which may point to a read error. DNA of the CDR3: TGTGCCAGCAGCGGGGGAAAACAGGGCCTGGTCTTC. This encodes CASSGGKQGLVF. The chain has TRBV9 and TRBJ2-7, with a weak D call TRBD1 (6 bases). This CDR3 has 12 amino acids. The germline V gene encodes CDR1 SGDLS and CDR2 YYNGEE.

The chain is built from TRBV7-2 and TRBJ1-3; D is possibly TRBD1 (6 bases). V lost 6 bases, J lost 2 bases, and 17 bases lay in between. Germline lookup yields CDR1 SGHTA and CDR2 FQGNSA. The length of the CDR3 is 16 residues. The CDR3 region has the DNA TGTGCCAGCAGACAAGGTTCAGGGGACCCTGGAAACACCATATATTTT. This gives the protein CASRQGSGDPGNTIYF. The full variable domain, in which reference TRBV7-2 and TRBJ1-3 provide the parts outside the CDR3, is GAGVSQSPSNKVTEKGKDVELRCDPISGHTALYWYRQSLGQGLEFLIYFQGNSAPDKSGLPSDRFSAERTGGSVSTLTIQRTQQEDSAVYLCASRQGSGDPGNTIYFGEGSWLTVV.